This T cell receptor beta chain came from a study of cytomegalovirus exposure and HLA in healthy donors. Points on this clone: Its antigen is currently unknown.

PCR employed 60 Vbeta and 13 Jbeta primers. Profiled with immunoSEQ multiplex PCR; TCRdb holds only in-frame clones, not every one. This sample has around 140,000 clones, with around 78% found just once. Findings and caveats of the study: The dataset shows that most TCR sequences were rare, while some public TCRs occurred in many donors.

Trimming removed 1 base from V and 0 bases from J, with 9 bases in between. The germline V gene encodes CDR1 GTSNPN and CDR2 SVGIG (reference sequence). The CDR3 length is 14 residues. This clonotype was sampled from a woman between 18 and 29 years old in good health and CMV-seronegative. Sequenced: PBMCs. The rearrangement links TRBV30 to TRBJ1-2; D is ambiguous. The CDR3 coding sequence is TGTGCCTGGAGTGGTTCAATTCCTAACTATGGCTACACCTTC. It specifies CAWSGSIPNYGYTF. Full variable domain (outside the CDR3, taken from reference TRBV30 and TRBJ1-2): SQTIHQWPATLVQPVGSPLSLECTVEGTSNPNLYWYRQAAGRGLQLLFYSVGIGQISSEVPQNLSASRPQDRQFILSSKKLLLSDSGFYLCAWSGSIPNYGYTFGSGTRLTVV.